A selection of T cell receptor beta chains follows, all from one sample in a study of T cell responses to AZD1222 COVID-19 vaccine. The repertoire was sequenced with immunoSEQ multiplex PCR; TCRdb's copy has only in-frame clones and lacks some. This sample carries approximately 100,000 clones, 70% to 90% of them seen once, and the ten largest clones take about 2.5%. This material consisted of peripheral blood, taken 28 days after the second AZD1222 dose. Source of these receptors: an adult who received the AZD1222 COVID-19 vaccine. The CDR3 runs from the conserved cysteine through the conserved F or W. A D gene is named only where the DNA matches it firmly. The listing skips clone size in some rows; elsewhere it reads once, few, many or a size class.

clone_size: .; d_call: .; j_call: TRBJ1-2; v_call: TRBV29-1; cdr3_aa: CSVWEGYGYTF; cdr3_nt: TGCAGCGTTTGGGAAGGCTATGGCTACACCTTC
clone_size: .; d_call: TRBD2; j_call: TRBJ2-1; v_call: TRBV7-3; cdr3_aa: CASSSRLAFGNEQFF; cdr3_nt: TGTGCCAGCAGCTCCCGACTAGCTTTCGGCAATGAGCAGTTCTTC
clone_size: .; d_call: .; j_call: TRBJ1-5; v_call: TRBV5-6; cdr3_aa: CASSLAGGEGNQPQHF; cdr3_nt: TGTGCCAGCAGCTTGGCCGGGGGCGAGGGCAATCAGCCCCAGCATTTT
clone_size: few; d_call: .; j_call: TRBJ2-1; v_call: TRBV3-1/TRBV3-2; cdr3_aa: CASSLEPGGKRGYEQFF; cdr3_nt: TGTGCCAGCAGCCTGGAACCCGGGGGCAAGAGGGGCTATGAGCAGTTCTTC
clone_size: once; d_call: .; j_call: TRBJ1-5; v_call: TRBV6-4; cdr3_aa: CASNPLQHF; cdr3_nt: TGTGCCAGCAATCCGCTCCAGCATTTT
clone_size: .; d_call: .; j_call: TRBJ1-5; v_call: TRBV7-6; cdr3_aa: CASSLFRGSNQPQHF; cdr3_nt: TGTGCCAGCAGCTTGTTCAGGGGTTCTAATCAGCCCCAGCATTTT
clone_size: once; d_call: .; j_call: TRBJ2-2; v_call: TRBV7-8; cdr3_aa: CASSPPRTGELFF; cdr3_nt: TGTGCCAGCAGCCCTCCTCGCACCGGGGAGTTGTTTTTT
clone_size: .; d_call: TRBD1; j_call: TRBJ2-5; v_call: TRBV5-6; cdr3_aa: CASSWERDRPKETQYF; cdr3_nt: TGTGCCAGCAGCTGGGAACGGGACAGACCCAAAGAGACCCAGTACTTC
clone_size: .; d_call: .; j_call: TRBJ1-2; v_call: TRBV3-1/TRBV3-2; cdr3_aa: CASSQGTTGGYTF; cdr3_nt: TGTGCCAGCAGCCAGGGGACTACAGGTGGCTACACCTTC
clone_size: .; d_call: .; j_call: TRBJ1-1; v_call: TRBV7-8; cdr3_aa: CASSFQATEAFF; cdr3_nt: TGTGCCAGCAGCTTTCAGGCCACTGAAGCTTTCTTT
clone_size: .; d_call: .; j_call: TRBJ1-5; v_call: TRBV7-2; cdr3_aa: CASSPNSYSNQPQHF; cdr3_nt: TGTGCCAGCAGCCCTAATTCCTATAGCAATCAGCCCCAGCATTTT
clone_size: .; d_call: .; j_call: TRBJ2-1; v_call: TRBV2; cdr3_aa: CASSVQGSSYNEQFF; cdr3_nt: TGTGCCAGCAGTGTGCAGGGGAGCTCCTACAATGAGCAGTTCTTC
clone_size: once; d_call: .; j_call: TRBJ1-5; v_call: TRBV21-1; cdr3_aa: CASSKEIGWAGSNQPQHF; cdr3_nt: TGTGCCAGCAGCAAGGAAATAGGATGGGCAGGCAGCAATCAGCCCCAGCATTTT
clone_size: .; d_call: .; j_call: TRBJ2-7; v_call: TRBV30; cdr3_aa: CAWSVHRESGMREKQYF; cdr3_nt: TGTGCCTGGAGTGTTCACAGGGAATCTGGCATGCGCGAGAAGCAGTACTTC
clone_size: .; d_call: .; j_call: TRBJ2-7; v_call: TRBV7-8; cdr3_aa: CASSPLNSEYSYEQYF; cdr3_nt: TGTGCCAGCAGCCCCTTGAACAGTGAATACTCCTACGAGCAGTACTTC
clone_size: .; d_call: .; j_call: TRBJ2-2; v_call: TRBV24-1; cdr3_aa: CATSDSLRGFGELFF; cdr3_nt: TGTGCCACCAGTGATTCGTTAAGGGGGTTCGGGGAGCTGTTTTTT
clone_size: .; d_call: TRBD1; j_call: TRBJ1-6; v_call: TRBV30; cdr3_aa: CAWSWTGHYNSPLHF; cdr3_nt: TGTGCCTGGAGTTGGACAGGGCACTATAATTCACCCCTCCACTTT
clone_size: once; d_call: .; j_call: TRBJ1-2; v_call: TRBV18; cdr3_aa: CASSPFQGLSNYGYTF; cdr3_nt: TGTGCCAGCTCACCATTTCAGGGACTTTCTAACTATGGCTACACCTTC
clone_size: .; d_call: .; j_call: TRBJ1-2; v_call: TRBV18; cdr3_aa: CASSLNRGADYGYTF; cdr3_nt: TGTGCCAGCTCACTAAACCGCGGGGCTGACTATGGCTACACCTTC
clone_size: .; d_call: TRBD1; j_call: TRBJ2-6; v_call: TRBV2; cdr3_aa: CASSGTGTLSGANVLTF; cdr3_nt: TGTGCCAGCAGTGGGACAGGGACCCTATCTGGGGCCAACGTCCTGACTTTC
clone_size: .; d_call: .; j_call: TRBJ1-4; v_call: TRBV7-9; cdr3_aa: CASSLTGPTLAGEKLFF; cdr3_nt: TGTGCCAGCAGCCTTACCGGGCCCACTTTAGCGGGTGAAAAACTGTTTTTT
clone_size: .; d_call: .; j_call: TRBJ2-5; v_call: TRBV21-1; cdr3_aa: CASSKRCPVTEETQYF; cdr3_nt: TGTGCCAGCAGCAAGCGTTGCCCCGTCACGGAAGAGACCCAGTACTTC